This T cell receptor beta chain stems from a study of T cell changes during pregnancy in multiple sclerosis. Trimming took 5 bases from V and 0 from J, leaving 7 bases between them. Germline CDR1 is KGHSH and CDR2 is LQKENI. The CDR3 has 14 amino acids. Only in-frame clones appear in the TCRdb table, and some are missing; sequencing was by immunoSEQ multiplex PCR. The profile covers over 50,000 clones, with around 90% appearing a single time and 0.89% taken by the ten largest. The chain carries TRBV18 and TRBJ1-4; D is ambiguous. This TCR was recovered from a female donor in good health, enrolled as a control in a pregnancy study. This sample comprised peripheral blood, obtained in the first trimester of pregnancy. The CDR3 DNA sequence: TGTGCCAGCTCAGGGAGTGCAACTAATGAAAAACTGTTTTTT. Residues: CASSGSATNEKLFF. The full variable domain, its missing parts supplied by reference TRBV18 and TRBJ1-4, is NAGVMQNPRHLVRRRGQEARLRCSPMKGHSHVYWYRQLPEEGLKFMVYLQKENIIDESGMPKERFSAEFPKEGPSILRIQQVVRGDSAAYFCASSGSATNEKLFFGSGTQLSVL.